This T cell receptor beta chain originates from a study of blood T cell repertoires in COVID-19. Germline loops: CDR1 SGHAT, CDR2 FQNNGV. Trimming at V came to 1 base and at J to 6 bases, leaving 2 bases not matched to a gene. The CDR3 totals 14 residues. In the study's own analysis: Reference gene primer amplification in the assay estimated nucleated cell counts. TCRdb keeps only in-frame clones here, not all; method: immunoSEQ multiplex PCR. V and J calls plus clone size are reproduced from that table; the DNA served to infer D and trimming. The profile shows around 200,000 clones, over 75% of them singletons.

V gene TRBV11-2 combines with J gene TRBJ2-1, with 8 bases matching TRBD1. The sample taken for sequencing was peripheral blood. The sequence was obtained from a man aged 45-65 years with acute or convalescent COVID-19. The CDR3 DNA sequence: TGTGCCAGCAGCTTAGGGGACAGGAGCAATGAGCAGTTCTTC. It specifies CASSLGDRSNEQFF. Looking up the rest from reference TRBV11-2 and TRBJ2-1 gives the full variable domain: EAGVAQSPRYKIIEKRQSVAFWCNPISGHATLYWYQQILGQGPKLLIQFQNNGVVDDSQLPKDRFSAERLKGVDSTLKIQPAKLEDSAVYLCASSLGDRSNEQFFGPGTRLTVL.